This T cell receptor (beta chain) was recovered during a study of CD8 T cells in ankylosing spondylitis. Points from the study as a whole: The clones that were linked to disease were reported to be significantly enriched in matched synovial fluid samples from ankylosing spondylitis patients. Prior literature has documented some motif variants in synovial fluid and blood from reactive arthritis. Those disease-linked clones were CD8+; they were also relatively rare in peripheral blood.

This clonotype appeared a few times. Its target is not known. It was by quantitative 5'-RACE with molecular barcodes that TCR beta libraries were made. Each CDR3 protein is one row after TCRdb ran MiXCR on the 5' RACE reads. The sample shows about 88,000 distinct CDR3 sequences, around 27% of them seen only once. Germline CDR1 reads MDHEN; CDR2 reads SYDVKM. Trimming took off 5 bases at V and 1 base at J, with 6 bases between the two ends. The CDR3 sequence is 13 residues long. The J gene is TRBJ2-1, the V gene TRBV28; D gene uncertain. This clonotype was sampled from a male donor with ankylosing spondylitis or in good health (not recorded which). The specimen was blood, either unsorted or a sorted T cell fraction (not recorded which). The CDR3 coding sequence is TGTGCCAGCAGTCGGCAGTCCTACAATGAGCAGTTCTTC. Encoded protein: CASSRQSYNEQFF.